This T cell receptor (beta chain) was captured in a study of blood T cell repertoires in COVID-19. Looking at the study overall: Samples came from the United States, Italy and Spain, spanning acute and convalescent COVID-19.

The J segment lost 0 bases and the V segment lost 3 bases, leaving 1 base of the junction unmatched. This CDR3 spans 14 amino acids. The germline V gene has CDR1 MDHEN and CDR2 SYDVKM. As handled by the study authors: Amplifying reference gene primers gave estimates of nucleated cell counts. Repertoires were generated with immunoSEQ multiplex PCR, while TCRdb's copy carries only in-frame clones and drops some. The V and J calls and clone size were taken over from that table, and D and trimming were inferred from the DNA. Of 150,000 or so clones in the sample, 75% to 85% were seen once. The sample was peripheral blood. The sequence derives from a woman aged 50 to 60 with acute or convalescent COVID-19. V is TRBV28 and J is TRBJ1-1; 7 nucleotides align to TRBD1. Here the CDR3 reads CASSFGTVNTEAFF. The DNA for the CDR3 is TGTGCCAGCAGTTTTGGGACAGTGAACACTGAAGCTTTCTTT.